These 31 T cell receptor beta chains came from one sample sequenced in a study of post-analysis software for immune sequencing data. Their antigens are not known. Study observations and caveats: TRBV5-6, TRBV5-1 and TRBV20-1 belonged to a set of a few TRBV segments that were more frequent in patients than controls.

The TCR beta cDNA libraries carried unique molecular identifiers. MiXCR, applied by TCRdb to the PCR reads, yields one record per CDR3 protein. Counted here are roughly 540,000 distinct CDR3 sequences, around a third occurring once; the ten biggest clones make up 4.5% to 7.5%. What was sequenced was blood. The receptors come from a girl younger than 18 with multiple sclerosis.

This clonotype was picked up a small number of times. V and J are TRBV29-1 and TRBJ1-2; no reliable D call. CDR1 and CDR2 from the germline V gene are SQVTM and ANQGSEA. CDR3 length: 12 residues. Trimming cost V 6 bases and J 1 base, with 9 bases left between them. CDR3 region: CSVTDRNYGYTF. CDR3 nucleotides: TGCAGCGTGACGGACCGTAACTATGGCTACACCTTC. The full variable domain, completed using reference TRBV29-1 and TRBJ1-2, is SAVISQKPSRDICQRGTSLTIQCQVDSQVTMMFWYRQQPGQSLTLIATANQGSEATYESGFVIDKFPISRPNLTFSTLTVSNMSPEDSSIYLCSVTDRNYGYTFGSGTRLTVV.

V gene TRBV10-1 combines with J gene TRBJ2-2; no reliable D call. Germline CDR1 WNHNN, CDR2 SYGVQD (reference sequence). The ends were cut back, 6 bases at V and 6 bases at J, with 8 bases in the middle. The CDR3 extends over 12 amino acids. CDR3 protein: CASRDGPGELFF. The CDR3 DNA is TGCGCCAGCAGAGACGGACCCGGGGAGCTGTTTTTT.

This clonotype has a handful of counts. A read error is possible here, since a much larger clone lies one base away. The rearrangement joins TRBV12-3 or TRBV12-4 to TRBJ2-3; no reliable D call. The CDR3 is 12 residues long. The CDR3: CASSLFPDAQYF. In DNA, the CDR3 is TGTGCCAGCAGTTTGTTCCCAGATGCGCAGTATTTT.

The CDR3 region has the DNA TGTGCCACCGCCTCCGCCGGGGGTGCGAATGAGCAGTTCTTC. Its translation: CATASAGGANEQFF. The chain links TRBV24-1 to TRBJ2-1; D may be TRBD2 (6 bases). The V gene's germline CDR1 is KGHDR and CDR2 SFDVKD. The CDR3 extends over 14 amino acids. Between the trimmed V and J ends, which lost 9 bases and 7 bases, there was a span of 18 bases.

This clonotype was recorded once. V is TRBV7-9 and J is TRBJ1-2, with D possibly being TRBD1 (6 bases). This CDR3 is built from 17 residues. From germline, CDR1 is SEHNR and CDR2 FQNEAQ (reference sequence). V was shortened by 6 bases and J by 0 bases, with 20 bases between the two germline ends. CDR3: CASRSTGGGQTNYGYTF. The DNA for the CDR3 is TGTGCCAGCAGGTCAACCGGGGGCGGACAGACTAACTATGGCTACACCTTC. The full variable domain, its missing parts supplied by reference TRBV7-9 and TRBJ1-2, is DTGVSQNPRHKITKRGQNVTFRCDPISEHNRLYWYRQTLGQGPEFLTYFQNEAQLEKSRLLSDRFSAERPKGSFSTLEIQRTEQGDSAMYLCASRSTGGGQTNYGYTFGSGTRLTVV.

This clonotype was picked up many times. The chain joins TRBV20-1 to TRBJ2-5, with D hard to call. CDR1 is DFQATT, CDR2 SNEGSKA, per germline (reference sequence). The germline V and J ends were trimmed by 6 bases and 0 bases, with 8 bases remaining between them. The CDR3 length is 12 residues. CDR3 protein: CSALGNQETQYF. Here the CDR3 DNA reads TGCAGTGCCTTGGGGAACCAAGAGACCCAGTACTTC.

The chain links TRBV18 to TRBJ1-1; D remains unclear. The length of the CDR3 is 14 residues. V was clipped by 3 bases and J by 1 base, with 9 bases between them. CDR1 and CDR2 (germline): KGHSH, LQKENI. The CDR3, as DNA: TGTGCCAGCTCACCGGGCATGGCGAACACTGAAGCTTTCTTT. Protein: CASSPGMANTEAFF.

J is TRBJ1-1 and V is TRBV11-2, with a tentative D call TRBD1 (6 bases). V was cut by 7 bases and J by 3 bases, with 15 bases left in between. CDR1 is SGHAT, CDR2 FQNNGV, per germline. CDR3 size: 14 residues. The CDR3 sequence is CASIKTGLDTEAFF. The CDR3 bases are TGTGCCAGCATCAAAACAGGGTTAGACACTGAAGCTTTCTTT.

This chain uses TRBV11-2 with TRBJ1-4; maybe TRBD1 (5 bases). Germline loops: CDR1 SGHAT, CDR2 FQNNGV. V was pared by 5 bases and J by 7 bases, with 14 bases between. The CDR3 has 14 residues. In DNA, the CDR3 is TGTGCCAGCAGCCGCGGGGGGGGAATTGAAAAACTGTTTTTT. This encodes CASSRGGGIEKLFF.

This sequence joins TRBV7-9 and TRBJ2-3; unclear D gene. The CDR3 has 14 residues. V lost 1 base and J 7 bases, leaving 12 bases between the germline ends. Germline V gives CDR1 SEHNR, CDR2 FQNEAQ (reference sequence). The CDR3 reads CASSLGRVSNTQYF. The CDR3 DNA follows: TGTGCCAGCAGCTTAGGCCGTGTCTCAAATACGCAGTATTTT.

This clonotype appeared a single time. The rearrangement joins TRBV11-2 to TRBJ1-1; the D is unclear. Trimming left V 0 bases short and J 4 bases short, with 12 bases between. The CDR3 contains 15 residues. Germline assignment: CDR1 SGHAT and CDR2 FQNNGV. Here the CDR3 reads CASSLDPRFGTEAFF. CDR3 sequence (DNA): TGTGCCAGCAGCTTAGATCCAAGATTTGGCACTGAAGCTTTCTTT. Complete variable domain (other parts from reference TRBV11-2 and TRBJ1-1): EAGVAQSPRYKIIEKRQSVAFWCNPISGHATLYWYQQILGQGPKLLIQFQNNGVVDDSQLPKDRFSAERLKGVDSTLKIQPAKLEDSAVYLCASSLDPRFGTEAFFGQGTRLTVV.

The chain uses TRBV6-5 and TRBJ1-2, with 7 bases that match TRBD1. The germline CDR1 and CDR2 sequences are MNHEY and SVGAGI. The CDR3 runs 12 residues. The V segment lost 6 bases and the J segment 7 bases; nucleotides outside the gene matches: 5. CDR3 bases: TGTGCCAGCAGCAATAACAGGGGTGGCTACACCTTC. Its protein product is CASSNNRGGYTF.

The J gene is TRBJ2-7, the V gene TRBV20-1; a weak D match, TRBD1 (5 bases). The CDR3 has 12 amino acids. The germline V gene encodes CDR1 DFQATT and CDR2 SNEGSKA (reference sequence). The CDR3 is CSLWGASYEQYF. The CDR3 region has the DNA TGCAGCTTATGGGGCGCCTCCTACGAGCAGTACTTC.

The chain links TRBV7-2 to TRBJ2-2; D unresolved. V lost 2 bases and J lost 4, with 2 bases in between. The CDR3 totals 12 residues. CDR1 is SGHTA, CDR2 FQGNSA, per germline. CDR3 amino acids: CASSLSTGELFF. In DNA form, the CDR3 reads TGTGCCAGCAGCTTAAGCACCGGGGAGCTGTTTTTT.

The chain is built from TRBV7-2 and TRBJ1-1, with D tentatively TRBD1 (5 bases). This CDR3 comprises 15 residues. Germline V lookup: CDR1 SGHTA, CDR2 FQGNSA. Trimming pared 8 bases from V and 1 base from J, leaving 17 bases between. CDR3 in DNA: TGTGCCAGCGGCCCTGTAGGGGCCCCGAACACTGAAGCTTTCTTT. Its protein product is CASGPVGAPNTEAFF. Complete variable domain (other parts from reference TRBV7-2 and TRBJ1-1): GAGVSQSPSNKVTEKGKDVELRCDPISGHTALYWYRQSLGQGLEFLIYFQGNSAPDKSGLPSDRFSAERTGGSVSTLTIQRTQQEDSAVYLCASGPVGAPNTEAFFGQGTRLTVV.

This clonotype was seen only a few times. V gene TRBV7-3 combines with J gene TRBJ2-3, with 7 bases matching TRBD1. This CDR3 contains 15 residues. Losses at the gene ends were 6 bases for V and 4 bases for J; bases not matched to a gene: 10. Per the germline V gene, CDR1 is SGHTA and CDR2 is FQGTGA. The CDR3 spells CASSKVGTASDTQYF. For the CDR3, the DNA is TGTGCCAGCAGTAAGGTGGGGACAGCTTCAGATACGCAGTATTTT.

The chain has TRBV11-2 and TRBJ2-1, with 14 bases identical to TRBD2. The CDR3 sequence is 22 residues long. With V trimmed by 3 bases and J by 1 base, 17 bases remained unmatched. CDR1 is SGHAT, CDR2 FQNNGV, per germline. As DNA, the CDR3 is TGTGCCAGCAGCTTCCCAACCACCTCCGGGACTAGCGGGGGTAGGTCCTACAATGAGCAGTTCTTC. It encodes CASSFPTTSGTSGGRSYNEQFF.

This chain uses TRBV12-5 with TRBJ2-1; D ambiguous. Germline CDR1 and CDR2: LGHNT and FRNRAP. CDR3 length equals 13 residues. Trimming pared 1 base from V and 6 bases from J, leaving 7 bases between. The CDR3 DNA is TGTGCTAGTGGTTTGGAGGAAGGCAATGAGCAGTTCTTC. Amino acid sequence: CASGLEEGNEQFF. Full variable domain (missing parts from reference TRBV12-5 and TRBJ2-1): DARVTQTPRHKVTEMGQEVTMRCQPILGHNTVFWYRQTMMQGLELLAYFRNRAPLDDSGMPKDRFSAEMPDATLATLKIQPSEPRDSAVYFCASGLEEGNEQFFGPGTRLTVL.

This clonotype has a handful of counts. This chain links TRBV6-6 with TRBJ1-1, with D possibly TRBD1 on 6 matching bases. CDR1 is MNHNY, CDR2 SVGAGI, per germline (reference sequence). V lost 1 base to trimming and J lost 5 bases, with 14 bases between them. There are 15 residues in the CDR3. CDR3 amino acids: CASSYFLGQGTEAFF. The DNA for the CDR3 is TGTGCCAGCAGTTACTTTCTGGGGCAGGGGACTGAAGCTTTCTTT.

The chain has TRBV9 and TRBJ1-2; 7 positions match TRBD1. The CDR3 covers 15 residues. With V trimmed by 1 base and J by 2 bases, 5 bases remained unmatched. In germline, CDR1 is SGDLS, CDR2 YYNGEE. The CDR3 bases are TGTGCCAGCAGCGTATGGCCGGGACAGAACTATGGCTACACCTTC. This gives the protein CASSVWPGQNYGYTF.

The chain combines TRBV27 with TRBJ2-7; no firm D call. The CDR3 is made up of 13 amino acids. Germline V CDR1 and CDR2: MNHEY, SMNVEV (reference sequence). Trimming left V 5 bases short and J 3 bases short, with 11 bases between. CDR3 sequence reads: CASSIGPYYEQYF. CDR3 in DNA: TGTGCCAGCAGTATAGGCCCATACTACGAGCAGTACTTC.

This clonotype was observed a handful of times. This chain links TRBV6-2 or TRBV6-3 with TRBJ2-1, with a possible D match to TRBD2 (5 bases). V lost 7 bases to trimming and J lost 8 bases, with 24 bases between them. The CDR3 sequence is 16 residues long. Germline-derived CDR1 and CDR2 are MNHEY and SVGEGT. CDR3 region: CASIDPLFEGSHEQFF. CDR3 nucleotide sequence: TGTGCCAGCATCGACCCTTTGTTCGAGGGCAGTCATGAGCAGTTCTTC.

The chain is built from TRBV5-1 and TRBJ2-5, with 9 bases aligning to TRBD2. In germline, CDR1 is SGHRS, CDR2 YFSETQ. The ends lost 0 bases at V and 5 bases at J; junction bases unmatched: 8. The CDR3 has 16 amino acids. CDR3 amino acids: CASSLEGGGARETQYF. Here the CDR3 DNA reads TGCGCCAGCAGCTTGGAAGGCGGGGGGGCCCGGGAGACCCAGTACTTC.

In this sample, this clonotype turned up a few times. The chain joins TRBV25-1 to TRBJ1-2; no clear D. Germline-derived CDR1 and CDR2 are MGHDK and SYGVNS. V lost 3 bases to trimming and J lost 8 bases, with 10 bases between them. This CDR3 contains 12 residues. CDR3 DNA sequence: TGTGCCAGCAGTGAGGGGATTACGGGCTACACCTTC. It yields the protein CASSEGITGYTF.

This clonotype was seen more than once but under ten times. This chain joins TRBV5-1 and TRBJ2-3; D unresolved. Trimming stripped 0 bases from V and 0 bases from J, with 8 bases between. This CDR3 spans 15 amino acids. The V gene's germline CDR1 is SGHRS and CDR2 YFSETQ. The CDR3 nucleotides read TGCGCCAGCAGCTTGGAGCAGGCAAGCACAGATACGCAGTATTTT. Encoded protein: CASSLEQASTDTQYF. Complete variable domain (other parts from reference TRBV5-1 and TRBJ2-3): KAGVTQTPRYLIKTRGQQVTLSCSPISGHRSVSWYQQTPGQGLQFLFEYFSETQRNKGNFPGRFSGRQFSNSRSEMNVSTLELGDSALYLCASSLEQASTDTQYFGPGTRLTVL.

The chain carries TRBV29-1 and TRBJ2-5, with D possibly TRBD1 on 5 matching bases. The DNA end is more similar to TRBJ2-7, so the J call may be wrong. Germline V CDR1 and CDR2: SQVTM, ANQGSEA. The CDR3 is 12 amino acids. This CDR3 is CSAQRGAYEQYF. CDR3 coding DNA: TGCAGCGCGCAAAGGGGCGCGTACGAGCAGTACTTC.

About this clonotype itself: Germline and junction disagree at one end, which may indicate a read error. The chain joins TRBV7-3 to TRBJ2-7; D perhaps matches TRBD1 (6 bases). The CDR3 spans 13 residues. The germline V gene has CDR1 SGHTA and CDR2 FQGTGA. The CDR3 DNA follows: TGTGCCAGCAGCCGTGGGACAAGCTACGAGCAGGACTTC. Translation gives CASSRGTSYEQDF.

Concerning this clonotype itself: An end of the junction differs from the germline gene, which may be a read error. The chain carries TRBV5-1 and TRBJ2-7, with a tentative D call TRBD1 (5 bases). CDR3 size: 13 residues. Germline V gene lookup returns CDR1 SGHRS and CDR2 YFSETQ. CDR3 amino acids: CASNLAGSYEQYF. The CDR3 DNA sequence: TGCGCCAGCAACTTGGCAGGGTCCTACGAGCAGTACTTC.

In this sample, this clonotype turned up many times. V and J are TRBV9 and TRBJ2-5; 9 nucleotides align to TRBD2. Trimming at V came to 1 base and at J to 5 bases, leaving 6 bases not matched to a gene. The CDR3 runs 15 residues. The germline V gene encodes CDR1 SGDLS and CDR2 YYNGEE. The CDR3 coding sequence is TGTGCCAGCAGCGTAAATCTCGGACTAGCGGAGACCCAGTACTTC. It encodes CASSVNLGLAETQYF.

The V gene is TRBV27, the J gene TRBJ1-5, with D uncertain. V lost 7 bases and J lost 0, with 19 bases in between. CDR1 is MNHEY and CDR2 is SMNVEV in the germline V gene (reference sequence). The CDR3 consists of 17 residues. The CDR3 protein is CASNPTEPLNSNQPQHF. The CDR3 DNA follows: TGTGCCAGCAACCCTACAGAGCCGCTAAATAGCAATCAGCCCCAGCATTTT.

The chain joins TRBV3-1 to TRBJ2-5; TRBD2 aligns across 10 bases. The CDR3 has 16 amino acids. CDR1 LGHDT and CDR2 YNNKEL come from the germline V gene (reference sequence). With V trimmed by 6 bases and J by 0 bases, 7 bases remained unmatched. For the CDR3, the DNA is TGTGCCAGCAGGGCTCTAGCGGGAGCTTACCAAGAGACCCAGTACTTC. It encodes CASRALAGAYQETQYF.